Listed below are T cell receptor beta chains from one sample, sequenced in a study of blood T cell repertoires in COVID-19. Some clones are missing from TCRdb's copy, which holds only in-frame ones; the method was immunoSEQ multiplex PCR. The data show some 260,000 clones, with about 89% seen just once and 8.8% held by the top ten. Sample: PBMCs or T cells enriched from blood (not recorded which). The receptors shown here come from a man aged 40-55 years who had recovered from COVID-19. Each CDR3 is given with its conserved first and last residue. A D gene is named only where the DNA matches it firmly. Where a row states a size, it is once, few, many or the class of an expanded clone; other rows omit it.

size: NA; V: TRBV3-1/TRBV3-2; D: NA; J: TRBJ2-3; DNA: TGTGCCAGCAGCCAAGGAACTAGTCGGGATACGCAGTATTTT; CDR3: CASSQGTSRDTQYF
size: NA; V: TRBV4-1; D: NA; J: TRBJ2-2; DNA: TGCGCCAGCAGCCAAGATTGGGGGGGGCAGGGCGGGGAGCTGTTTTTT; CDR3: CASSQDWGGQGGELFF
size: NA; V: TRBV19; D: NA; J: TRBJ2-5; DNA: TGTGCCAGTAGTCCTCCCCAGGGGCAGGCGGAGACCCAGTACTTC; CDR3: CASSPPQGQAETQYF
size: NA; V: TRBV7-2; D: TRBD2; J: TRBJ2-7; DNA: TGTGCCAGCAGCTTTTTAGCGGGAGCGGTGTACTTC; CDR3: CASSFLAGAVYF
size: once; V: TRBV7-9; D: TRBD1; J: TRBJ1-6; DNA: TGTGCCAGCAGCTTAATAAGGGACAGTGAGGATTCACCCCTCCACTTT; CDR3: CASSLIRDSEDSPLHF
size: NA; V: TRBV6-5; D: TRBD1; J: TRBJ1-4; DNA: TGTGCCAGCAGGAATGAGGACAGGATTAATGAAAAACTGTTTTTT; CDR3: CASRNEDRINEKLFF
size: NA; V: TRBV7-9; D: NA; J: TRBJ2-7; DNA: TGTGCCAGCAGCATGACTATCCAGCAGTACTTC; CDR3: CASSMTIQQYF
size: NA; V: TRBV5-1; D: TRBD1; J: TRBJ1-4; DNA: TGCGCCAGCAGCCCGACAGGGGGTTTTAAGTCCCGTGAAAAACTGTTTTTT; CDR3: CASSPTGGFKSREKLFF
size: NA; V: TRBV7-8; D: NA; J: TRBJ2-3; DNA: TGTGCCAGCAGCTTTAATGCGGGGCTGCCCACAGATACGCAGTATTTT; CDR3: CASSFNAGLPTDTQYF
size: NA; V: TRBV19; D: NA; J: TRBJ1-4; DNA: TGTGCCAGTAGGCTCCAGGGGAGCGATGAAAAACTGTTTTTT; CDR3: CASRLQGSDEKLFF
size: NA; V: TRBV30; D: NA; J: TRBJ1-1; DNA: TGTGCCTGGAGTGTAGCGAACACTGAAGCTTTCTTT; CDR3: CAWSVANTEAFF
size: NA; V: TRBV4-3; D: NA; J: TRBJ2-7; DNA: TGCGCCAGCAGCCAAGCAGGGGGGGAGCAGTACTTC; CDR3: CASSQAGGEQYF
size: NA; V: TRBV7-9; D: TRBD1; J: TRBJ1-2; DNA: TGTGCCAGCAGCTGGAAGCTCACGAGGGACAGGGGGCGACATGGCTACACCTTC; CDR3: CASSWKLTRDRGRHGYTF
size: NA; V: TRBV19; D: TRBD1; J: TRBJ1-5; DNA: TGTGCCAGTAGTGTCGCCCCGGGACAGTATCAGCCCCAGCATTTT; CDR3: CASSVAPGQYQPQHF
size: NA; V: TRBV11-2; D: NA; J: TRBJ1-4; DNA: TGTGCCAGCAGCTTAGAGTCCGGGAAACTGTTTTTT; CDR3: CASSLESGKLFF